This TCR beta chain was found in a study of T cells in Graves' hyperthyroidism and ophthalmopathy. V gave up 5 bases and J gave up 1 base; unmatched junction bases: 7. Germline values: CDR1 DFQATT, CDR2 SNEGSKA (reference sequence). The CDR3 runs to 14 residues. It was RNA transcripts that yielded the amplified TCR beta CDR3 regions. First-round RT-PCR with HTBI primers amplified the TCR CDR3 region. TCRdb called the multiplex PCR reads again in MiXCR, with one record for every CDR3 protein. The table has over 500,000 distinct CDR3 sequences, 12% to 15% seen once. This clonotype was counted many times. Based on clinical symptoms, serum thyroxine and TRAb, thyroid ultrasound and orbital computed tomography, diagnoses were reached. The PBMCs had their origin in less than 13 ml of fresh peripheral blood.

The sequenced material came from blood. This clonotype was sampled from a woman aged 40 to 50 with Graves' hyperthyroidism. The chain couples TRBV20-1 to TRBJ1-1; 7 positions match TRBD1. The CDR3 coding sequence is TGCAGTGCTTCAGGGGGAGGAAGGAACACTGAAGCTTTCTTT. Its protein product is CSASGGGRNTEAFF.